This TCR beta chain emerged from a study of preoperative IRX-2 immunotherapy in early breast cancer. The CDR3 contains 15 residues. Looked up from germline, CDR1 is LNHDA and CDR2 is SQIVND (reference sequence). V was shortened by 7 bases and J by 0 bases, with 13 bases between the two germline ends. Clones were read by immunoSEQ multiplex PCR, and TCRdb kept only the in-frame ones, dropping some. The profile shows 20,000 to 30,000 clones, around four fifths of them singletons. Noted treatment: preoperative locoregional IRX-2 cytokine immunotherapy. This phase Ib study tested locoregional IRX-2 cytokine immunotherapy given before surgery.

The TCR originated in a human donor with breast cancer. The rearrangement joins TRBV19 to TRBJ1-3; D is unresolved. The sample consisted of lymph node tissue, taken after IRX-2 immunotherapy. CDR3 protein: CASTTRPFSGNTIYF. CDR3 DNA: TGTGCCAGTACCACCAGGCCCTTCTCTGGAAACACCATATATTTT.